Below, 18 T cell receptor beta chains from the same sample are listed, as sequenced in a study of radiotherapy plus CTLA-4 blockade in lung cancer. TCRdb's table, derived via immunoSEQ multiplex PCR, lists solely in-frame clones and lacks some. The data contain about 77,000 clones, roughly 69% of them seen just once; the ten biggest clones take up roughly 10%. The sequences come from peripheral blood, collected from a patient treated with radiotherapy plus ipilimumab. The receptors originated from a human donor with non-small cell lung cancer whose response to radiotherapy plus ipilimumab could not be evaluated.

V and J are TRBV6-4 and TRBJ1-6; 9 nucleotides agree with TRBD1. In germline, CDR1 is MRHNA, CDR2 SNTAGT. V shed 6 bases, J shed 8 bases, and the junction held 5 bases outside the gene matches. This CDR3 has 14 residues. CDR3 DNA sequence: TGTGCCAGCAGACAGGGGGCGTTGGATTCACCCCTCCACTTT. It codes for CASRQGALDSPLHF.

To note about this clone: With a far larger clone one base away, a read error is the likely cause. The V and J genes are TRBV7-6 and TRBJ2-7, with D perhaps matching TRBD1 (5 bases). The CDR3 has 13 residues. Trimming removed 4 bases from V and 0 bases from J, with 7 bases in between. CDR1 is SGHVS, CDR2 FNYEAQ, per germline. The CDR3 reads CASSSTVSYEQYF. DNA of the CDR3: TGTGCCAGCAGCTCGACAGTCTCCTACGAGCAGTACTTC.

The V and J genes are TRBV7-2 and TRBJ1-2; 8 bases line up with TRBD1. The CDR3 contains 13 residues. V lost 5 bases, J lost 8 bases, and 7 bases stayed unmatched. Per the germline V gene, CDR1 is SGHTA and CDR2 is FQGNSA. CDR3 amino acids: CASSEDRGEGYTF. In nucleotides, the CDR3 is TGTGCCAGCAGCGAAGACAGGGGCGAGGGCTACACCTTC. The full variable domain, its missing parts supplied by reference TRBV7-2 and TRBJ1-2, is GAGVSQSPSNKVTEKGKDVELRCDPISGHTALYWYRQSLGQGLEFLIYFQGNSAPDKSGLPSDRFSAERTGGSVSTLTIQRTQQEDSAVYLCASSEDRGEGYTFGSGTRLTVV.

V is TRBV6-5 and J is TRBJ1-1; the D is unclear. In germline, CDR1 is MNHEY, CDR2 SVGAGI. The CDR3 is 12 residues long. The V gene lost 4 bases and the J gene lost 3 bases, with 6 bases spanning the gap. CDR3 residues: CASSSLYTEAFF. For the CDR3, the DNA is TGTGCCAGCAGTTCACTTTACACTGAAGCTTTCTTT.

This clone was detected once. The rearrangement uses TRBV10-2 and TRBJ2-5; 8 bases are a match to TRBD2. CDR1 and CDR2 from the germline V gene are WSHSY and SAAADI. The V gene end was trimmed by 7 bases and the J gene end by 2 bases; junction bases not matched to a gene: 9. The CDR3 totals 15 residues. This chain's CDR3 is CASKRAGGTQETQYF. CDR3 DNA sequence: TGCGCCAGCAAGCGGGCGGGAGGAACTCAAGAGACCCAGTACTTC.

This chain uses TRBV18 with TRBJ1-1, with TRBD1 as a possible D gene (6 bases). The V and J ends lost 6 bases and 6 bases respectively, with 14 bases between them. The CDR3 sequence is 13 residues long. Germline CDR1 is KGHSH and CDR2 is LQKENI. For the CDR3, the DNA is TGTGCCAGCTCCTTGGGGGCGGGGGCTGAAGCTTTCTTT. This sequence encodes CASSLGAGAEAFF.

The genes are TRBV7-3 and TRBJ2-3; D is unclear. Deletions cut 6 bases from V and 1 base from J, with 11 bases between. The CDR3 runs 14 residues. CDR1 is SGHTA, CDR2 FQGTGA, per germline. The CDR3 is CASSPSGGTDTQYF. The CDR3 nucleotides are TGTGCCAGCAGTCCCAGTGGAGGCACAGATACGCAGTATTTT.

The CDR3 protein is CANTVRSNYGYTF. The CDR3 nucleotides are TGTGCCAACACGGTGAGGAGTAACTATGGCTACACCTTC. The chain couples TRBV6-6 to TRBJ1-2; no reliable D call. Germline V gives CDR1 MNHNY, CDR2 SVGAGI (reference sequence). The germline V and J ends were trimmed by 10 bases and 1 base, with 13 bases remaining between them. The CDR3 is 13 amino acids.

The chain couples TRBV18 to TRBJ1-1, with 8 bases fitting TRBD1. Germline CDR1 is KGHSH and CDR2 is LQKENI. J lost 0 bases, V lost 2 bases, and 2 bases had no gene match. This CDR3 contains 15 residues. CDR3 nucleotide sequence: TGTGCCAGCTCACCAGGACAGGGCATGAACACTGAAGCTTTCTTT. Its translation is CASSPGQGMNTEAFF. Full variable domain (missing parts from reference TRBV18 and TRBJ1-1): NAGVMQNPRHLVRRRGQEARLRCSPMKGHSHVYWYRQLPEEGLKFMVYLQKENIIDESGMPKERFSAEFPKEGPSILRIQQVVRGDSAAYFCASSPGQGMNTEAFFGQGTRLTVV.

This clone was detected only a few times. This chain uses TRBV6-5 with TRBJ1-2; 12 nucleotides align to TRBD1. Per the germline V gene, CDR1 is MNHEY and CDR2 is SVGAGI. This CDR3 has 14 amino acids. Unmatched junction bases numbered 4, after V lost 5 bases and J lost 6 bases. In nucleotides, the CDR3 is TGTGCCAGCAGTAGGGGGACAGGGGGCAATGGCTACACCTTC. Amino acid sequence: CASSRGTGGNGYTF.

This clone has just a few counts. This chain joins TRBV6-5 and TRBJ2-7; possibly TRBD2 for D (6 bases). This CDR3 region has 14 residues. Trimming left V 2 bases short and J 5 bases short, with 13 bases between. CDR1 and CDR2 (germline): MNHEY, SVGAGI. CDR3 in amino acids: CASSYGGVRDEQYF. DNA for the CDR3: TGTGCCAGCAGTTACGGAGGGGTTCGGGACGAGCAGTACTTC.

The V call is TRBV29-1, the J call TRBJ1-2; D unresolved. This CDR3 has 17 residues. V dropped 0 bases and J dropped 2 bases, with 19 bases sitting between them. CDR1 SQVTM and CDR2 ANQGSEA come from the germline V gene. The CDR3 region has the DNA TGCAGCGTTGAAGATGGAAAAGGGAGGCGATTGAACTATGGCTACACCTTC. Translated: CSVEDGKGRRLNYGYTF.

The chain's CDR3 is CASSEIKRGTTNYGYTF. In DNA, the CDR3 is TGTGCCAGCAGTGAAATAAAGCGCGGCACCACTAACTATGGCTACACCTTC. The chain recombines TRBV6-1 with TRBJ1-2; D call uncertain. Trimming shortened V by 2 bases and J by 0 bases, and 16 bases separated the two germline ends. This CDR3 comprises 17 residues. Germline V lookup: CDR1 MNHNS, CDR2 SASEGT.

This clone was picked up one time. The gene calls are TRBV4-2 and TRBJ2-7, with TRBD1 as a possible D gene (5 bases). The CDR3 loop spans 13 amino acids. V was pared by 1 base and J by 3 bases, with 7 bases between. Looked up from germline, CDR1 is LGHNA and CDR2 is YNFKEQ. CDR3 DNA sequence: TGTGCCAGCAGCCAAGGGACAAACTACGAGCAGTACTTC. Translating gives CASSQGTNYEQYF.

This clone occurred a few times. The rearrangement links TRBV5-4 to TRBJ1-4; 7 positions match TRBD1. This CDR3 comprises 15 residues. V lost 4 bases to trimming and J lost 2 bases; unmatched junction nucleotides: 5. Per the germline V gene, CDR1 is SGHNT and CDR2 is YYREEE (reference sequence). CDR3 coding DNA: TGTGCCAGCAGCACGCCGGGACAGACTAATGAAAAACTGTTTTTT. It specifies CASSTPGQTNEKLFF. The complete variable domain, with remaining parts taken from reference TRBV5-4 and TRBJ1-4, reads ETGVTQSPTHLIKTRGQQVTLRCSSQSGHNTVSWYQQALGQGPQFIFQYYREEENGRGNFPPRFSGLQFPNYSSELNVNALELDDSALYLCASSTPGQTNEKLFFGSGTQLSVL.

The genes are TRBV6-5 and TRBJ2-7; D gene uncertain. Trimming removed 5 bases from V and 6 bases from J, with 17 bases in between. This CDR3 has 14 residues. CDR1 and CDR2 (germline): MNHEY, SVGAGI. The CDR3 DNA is TGTGCCAGCAGTGAAGAGTTCCCACCGGGCGAGCAGTACTTC. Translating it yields CASSEEFPPGEQYF.

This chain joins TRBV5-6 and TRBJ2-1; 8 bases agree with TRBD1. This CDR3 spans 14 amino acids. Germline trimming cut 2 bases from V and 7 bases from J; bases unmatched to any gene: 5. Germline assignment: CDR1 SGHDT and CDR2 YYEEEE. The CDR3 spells CASSFSGGGNEQFF. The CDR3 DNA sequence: TGTGCCAGCAGCTTTTCAGGGGGCGGGAATGAGCAGTTCTTC.

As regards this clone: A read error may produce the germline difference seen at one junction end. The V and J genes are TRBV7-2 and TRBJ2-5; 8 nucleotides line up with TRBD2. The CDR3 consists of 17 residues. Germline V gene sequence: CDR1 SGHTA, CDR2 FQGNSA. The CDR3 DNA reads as TGTGCCAGCAGCTTTCCGACTAGCGTGGTGGTGCAAGCGACCCAGTACTTC. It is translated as CASSFPTSVVVQATQYF.